The rows below give T cell receptor beta chains drawn from one sample of a study of cytomegalovirus exposure and HLA in healthy donors. Repertoires were generated with immunoSEQ multiplex PCR, while TCRdb's copy carries only in-frame clones and drops some. The specimen's table records about 200,000 clones. Sequencing input: PBMCs. The receptors come from a boy younger than 18 in good health and CMV-seronegative. Both conserved end residues are part of each CDR3. Each record gives: V gene, CDR3 length, J gene, CDR3 protein.

v_gene: TRBV6-1; len: 15; j_gene: TRBJ1-3; CDR3aa: CASSVGTASGNTIYF
v_gene: TRBV2; len: 15; j_gene: TRBJ1-5; CDR3aa: CASSGDRSEGQPQHF
v_gene: TRBV6-1; len: 17; j_gene: TRBJ2-5; CDR3aa: CASSATSGGVYQETQYF
v_gene: TRBV7-9; len: 13; j_gene: TRBJ1-2; CDR3aa: CASSLDRVGGYTF
v_gene: TRBV18; len: 15; j_gene: TRBJ2-7; CDR3aa: CASSPFQGSTYEQYF
v_gene: TRBV19; len: 11; j_gene: TRBJ1-1; CDR3aa: CALWRAGEAFF
v_gene: TRBV6-5; len: 14; j_gene: TRBJ2-4; CDR3aa: CASSLGSAKNIQYF
v_gene: TRBV7-2; len: 15; j_gene: TRBJ2-2; CDR3aa: CASSSSSGVTGELFF
v_gene: TRBV27; len: 13; j_gene: TRBJ2-7; CDR3aa: CASRGGDSYEQYF
v_gene: TRBV7-9; len: 16; j_gene: TRBJ2-5; CDR3aa: CASSLGFLGAKETQYF
v_gene: TRBV2; len: 12; j_gene: TRBJ1-2; CDR3aa: CASTLAGTGGTF
v_gene: TRBV27; len: 15; j_gene: TRBJ2-1; CDR3aa: CASSLAGQGDNEQFF
v_gene: TRBV6-5; len: 15; j_gene: TRBJ2-7; CDR3aa: CASSYSPNPPSEQYF
v_gene: TRBV6-6; len: 14; j_gene: TRBJ2-2; CDR3aa: CASSFRGNTGELFF
v_gene: TRBV9; len: 16; j_gene: TRBJ1-1; CDR3aa: CASSKSTGVGGTEAFF
v_gene: TRBV9; len: 14; j_gene: TRBJ2-5; CDR3aa: CASSPLGREETQYF
v_gene: TRBV6-5; len: 13; j_gene: TRBJ2-5; CDR3aa: CASRDYLRETQYF
v_gene: TRBV6-5; len: 13; j_gene: TRBJ2-7; CDR3aa: CASRRGQSYEQYF
v_gene: TRBV4-2; len: 15; j_gene: TRBJ1-1; CDR3aa: CASSPVGQGNTEAFF